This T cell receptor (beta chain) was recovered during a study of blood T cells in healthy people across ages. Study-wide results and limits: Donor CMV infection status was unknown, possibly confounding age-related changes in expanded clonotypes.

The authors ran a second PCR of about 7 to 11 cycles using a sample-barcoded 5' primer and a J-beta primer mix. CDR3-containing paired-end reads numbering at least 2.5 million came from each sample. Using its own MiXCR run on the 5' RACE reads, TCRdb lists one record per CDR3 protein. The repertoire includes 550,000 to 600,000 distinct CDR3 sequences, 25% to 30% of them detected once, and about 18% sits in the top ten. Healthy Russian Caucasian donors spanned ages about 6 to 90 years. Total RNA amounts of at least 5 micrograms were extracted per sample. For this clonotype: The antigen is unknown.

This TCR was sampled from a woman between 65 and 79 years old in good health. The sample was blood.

The CDR3 sequence: CASSRAPAGGYNEQFF. In DNA, the CDR3 is TGCGCCAGCAGTAGGGCCCCCGCGGGGGGGTACAATGAGCAGTTCTTC. This rearrangement joins TRBV5-1 to TRBJ2-1; 9 bases fit TRBD2. Germline CDR1 reads SGHRS; CDR2 reads YFSETQ. The CDR3 loop spans 16 amino acids. V was pared by 5 bases and J by 4 bases, with 10 bases of the junction left unmatched.